Given below is one TCR beta chain in context. Its antigen is not identified. The CDR3 runs to 15 residues. The J segment lost 1 base and the V segment lost 7 bases, leaving 7 bases of the junction unmatched. The germline V gene has CDR1 MNHEY and CDR2 SMNVEV (reference sequence). Adult donors, all healthy and HIV-negative, had no recent acute infections or vaccinations. CD4+ cells were split into CD45RA+ naive and CD45RA-negative memory subsets. Here immunoSEQ multiplex PCR was the method, and the copy in TCRdb shows in-frame clones only, minus some. This sample yields approximately 1,000,000 clones, of which about four fifths are seen a single time; more than 0.5% belongs to the top ten. This record belongs to a study of shared clonotypes between healthy human individuals. Study results and caveats: Generation of non-shared clonotypes was less probable than generation of clonotypes shared by all four donors.

The V gene is TRBV27, the J gene TRBJ1-5, with 7 bases fitting TRBD1. The TCR originated in a man aged 18 to 29 in good health. Some clones in this sample may be carry-over from other donors' samples. Specimen: memory CD4+ T cells from PBMCs. The subset is: CD45RA-negative fraction. In nucleotides, the CDR3 is TGTGCCAGCAACGCGGCAGGGGGGAGCAATCAGCCCCAGCATTTT. This gives the protein CASNAAGGSNQPQHF.